Reported below is one TCR beta chain. Its antigen is as yet unknown. The data are from a study of T-cell memory formation after mild COVID-19. TCRdb recomputed calls from the 5' RACE reads with MiXCR, one row per CDR3 protein. The sample lists about 340,000 distinct CDR3 sequences, 10% to 15% occurring once. General observations from the study: Clonal second-wave expansions that peaked on day 37 had unconfirmed SARS-CoV-2 specificity.

The CDR3 length is 13 residues. The germline V gene has CDR1 DFQATT and CDR2 SNEGSKA (reference sequence). J lost 0 bases, V lost 4 bases, and 1 base had no gene match. This sequence was found in a man aged 18 to 29 who had mild COVID-19 (a few samples of this study predate the infection). Cell type and time point are not known. V usage is TRBV20-1 and J usage is TRBJ1-1; 8 positions match TRBD1. The sequenced sample consisted of PBMCs or a T cell subset sorted from them (not recorded which). The CDR3 DNA reads TGCAGTGCTACGGGACAGGTGAACACTGAAGCTTTCTTT. This gives the protein CSATGQVNTEAFF.